This is a list of T cell receptor beta chains from one sample in a study of blood T cells in healthy people across ages. One entry per CDR3 protein results from TCRdb running MiXCR on the 5' RACE reads. The data contain about a million distinct CDR3 sequences, roughly 51% of them singletons. Input material: blood. The receptors were sampled from a woman between 55 and 75 years old in good health. CDR3s include the opening cysteine and the closing phenylalanine or tryptophan. The D gene is left open where the match is weak. Where a row states a size, it is once, few, many or the class of an expanded clone; other rows omit it.

j_call,d_call,v_call,clone_size,cdr3_nt,cdr3_aa
TRBJ1-5,NA,TRBV12-3/TRBV12-4,few,TGTGCCAGCAGTTTATACGGGAATCAGCCCCAGCATTTT,CASSLYGNQPQHF
TRBJ1-2,NA,TRBV5-1,NA,TGCGCCAGCAGCCCCCACGGGGTTGGGCTATATGGCTACACCTTC,CASSPHGVGLYGYTF
TRBJ2-7,TRBD1,TRBV20-1,NA,TGCAGTGCCAGGACAGGGGGCGGATACGAGCAGTACTTC,CSARTGGGYEQYF
TRBJ1-6,NA,TRBV6-6,few,TGTGCCAGCAGTTCCATCGGAGACTATTCACCCCTCCACTTT,CASSSIGDYSPLHF
TRBJ2-6,NA,TRBV20-1,NA,TGCAGTGCTGAACCACAGGGTCCCGGGGCCAACGTCCTGACTTTC,CSAEPQGPGANVLTF
TRBJ2-7,NA,TRBV5-1,NA,TGCGCCAGCGCCGCCCGGAACGAGCAGTACTTC,CASAARNEQYF
TRBJ2-1,NA,TRBV25-1,NA,TGTGCCAGCAGGCAGGGGACTGCACAGTTCTTC,CASRQGTAQFF
TRBJ1-5,NA,TRBV6-6,NA,TGTGCCAGCAGTTACCGCGGTTCGGCCCAGCATTTT,CASSYRGSAQHF
TRBJ2-3,NA,TRBV2,NA,TGTGCCAGCAGTGCTACGGGAGTAGCCCCAGATACGCAGTATTTT,CASSATGVAPDTQYF
TRBJ2-3,TRBD2,TRBV28,NA,TGTGCCAGCAGTGAGAGCGGGAGGGCCGGATATACGCAGTATTTT,CASSESGRAGYTQYF
TRBJ2-1,NA,TRBV29-1,many,TGCAGCGTCGACACCTACAATGAGCAGTTCTTC,CSVDTYNEQFF
TRBJ2-5,NA,TRBV7-9,NA,TGTGCCAGCAGCCCTCACCGTAGGTTTGAGACCCAGTACTTC,CASSPHRRFETQYF